This T cell receptor beta chain emerged from a study of vaccination and CD4 T cells after COVID-19. Treatment reported: roughly 11-day PBMC culture with coronavirus spike peptide pools or control peptides (ViraFEST assay). With respect to this clonotype: The target antigen is unknown.

The CDR3 runs to 18 residues. In germline, CDR1 is KGHDR, CDR2 SFDVKD. V lost 5 bases to trimming and J lost 4 bases; unmatched junction nucleotides: 15. Cultured CD4+ T-cell DNA underwent Oncomine TCR Beta short-read sequencing. Using its own MiXCR run on the PCR reads, TCRdb lists one record per CDR3 protein. The repertoire consists of approximately 10,000 distinct CDR3 sequences, with 50% to 70% occurring once and the leading ten covering 6% to 8%. Sequencing was carried out using CD4+ T cells from blood, cultured in vitro. This chain joins TRBV24-1 and TRBJ2-7; 11 nucleotides match TRBD1. The TCR sequence derives from a human donor who had recovered from COVID-19. The CDR3 is CATSGGTGGLGGGYEQYF. DNA for the CDR3: TGTGCCACCAGTGGGGGGACAGGGGGTCTTGGAGGGGGATACGAGCAGTACTTC.